This TCR beta chain was identified in a study of blood T cell repertoires in COVID-19. Study as a whole: From the United States, Italy and Spain came samples of acute and convalescent COVID-19. Sources were T cells, B-cell-depleted T cells, or PBMCs; the material itself was cDNA or gDNA.

Seattle's enrolled individuals joined amid active infection and were then monitored longitudinally. The CDR3 runs 14 residues. The germline V gene has CDR1 SGHTA and CDR2 FQGNSA. V trimming: 5 bases; J trimming: 7 bases; junction bases outside the gene matches: 7. Authors' analysis steps: Estimation of nucleated cell counts relied on the amplification of reference gene primers. Sequencing was performed with immunoSEQ multiplex PCR; in TCRdb, only in-frame clones are kept and a portion is missing. Clone size and V and J calls were adopted from that table, with D and trimming inferred from the DNA. The repertoire holds approximately 300,000 clones, about 80% seen once, with 15% to 19% in the top ten.

Input material: peripheral blood. The clonotype comes from a person aged 65 to 85 with COVID-19, enrolled during active disease. The rearrangement links TRBV7-2 to TRBJ2-5; 10 bases are shared with TRBD1. CDR3 protein: CASSLDRGPGTQYF. CDR3 bases: TGTGCCAGCAGCCTCGACAGGGGGCCAGGGACCCAGTACTTC.